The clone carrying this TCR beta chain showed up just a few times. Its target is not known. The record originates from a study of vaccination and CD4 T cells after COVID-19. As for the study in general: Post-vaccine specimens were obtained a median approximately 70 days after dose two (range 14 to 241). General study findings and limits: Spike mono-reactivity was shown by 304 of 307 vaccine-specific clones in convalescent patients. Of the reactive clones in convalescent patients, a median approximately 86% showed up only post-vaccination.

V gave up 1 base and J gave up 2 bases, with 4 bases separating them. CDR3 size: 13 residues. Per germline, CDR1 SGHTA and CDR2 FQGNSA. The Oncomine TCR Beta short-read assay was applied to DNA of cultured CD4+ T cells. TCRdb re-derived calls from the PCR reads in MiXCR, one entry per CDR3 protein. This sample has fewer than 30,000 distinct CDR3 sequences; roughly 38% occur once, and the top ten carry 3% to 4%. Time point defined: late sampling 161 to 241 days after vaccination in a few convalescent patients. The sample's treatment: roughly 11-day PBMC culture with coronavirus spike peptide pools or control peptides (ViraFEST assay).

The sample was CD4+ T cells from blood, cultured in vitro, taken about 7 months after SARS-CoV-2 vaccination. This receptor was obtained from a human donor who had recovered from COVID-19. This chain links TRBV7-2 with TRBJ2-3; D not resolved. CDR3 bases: TGTGCCAGCAGCTTAGACAACACAGATACGCAGTATTTT. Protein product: CASSLDNTDTQYF.